The text below deals with one TCR beta chain. Its antigen is as yet unknown. Libraries were prepared by immunoSEQ multiplex PCR; TCRdb keeps only in-frame clonotypes and omits some of them. The repertoire holds approximately 100,000 clones, with about nine tenths as singletons. These data originate in a study of T cell responses to AZD1222 COVID-19 vaccine. Findings and limits, study-wide: Baseline seropositivity occurred in only a handful of AZD1222 recipients. Possibly, clonal diversity was underestimated; donors were largely white British and included more females. All repertoire sampling was performed exclusively after the peak T cell response. Vaccine-related CD4 TCRs covered spike, predominating at 160-218 and 743-854.

The V end lost 3 bases, the J end lost 7 bases, and 15 bases lay between the germline ends. Germline CDR1 and CDR2: MDHEN and SYDVKM. The CDR3 has 14 amino acids. This TCR was sampled from an adult in good health. The V and J genes are TRBV28 and TRBJ1-1; the D is unclear. This sample comprised peripheral blood, obtained on day 0 of AZD1222 vaccination. For the CDR3, the DNA is TGTGCCAGCAGTTTCCCGGCCAGGCACGGTGAAGCTTTCTTT. It codes for CASSFPARHGEAFF.